One and the same sample provided the 13 T cell receptor beta chains below, sequenced in a study of cytomegalovirus exposure and HLA in healthy donors. A multiplex PCR was run with 60 Vbeta primers and 13 Jbeta primers. Using immunoSEQ multiplex PCR, the repertoire was profiled, and TCRdb retains in-frame clones only, with some absent. Among some 200,000 clones listed, 80% were seen once. Input material: PBMCs. The source is a man aged 35 to 55 in good health and CMV-seropositive.

The CDR3 coding sequence is TGCAGCGTTGTAAGTCAGCGGGAACTGTTTTTT. Encoded protein: CSVVSQRELFF. The chain has TRBV29-1 and TRBJ1-4; D not certain. Per the germline V gene, CDR1 is SQVTM and CDR2 is ANQGSEA. The CDR3 consists of 11 residues. Trimming removed 4 bases at V and 12 bases at J, with 12 bases between.

V gene TRBV7-2 combines with J gene TRBJ2-5, with TRBD2 as a possible D gene (7 bases). The CDR3 loop spans 13 amino acids. Trimming removed 2 bases at V and 7 bases at J, with 11 bases between. Germline V gene sequence: CDR1 SGHTA, CDR2 FQGNSA. In DNA form, the CDR3 reads TGTGCCAGCAGCTTACGGAGGGGGGGGACCCAGTACTTC. Translated: CASSLRRGGTQYF.

For this clone: Distinct nucleotide sequences in the sample also encode this CDR3. This chain links TRBV27 with TRBJ1-1; tentative D call: TRBD1 (5 bases). V dropped 6 bases and J dropped 1 base, with 12 bases sitting between them. The CDR3 contains 14 residues. Germline V gives CDR1 MNHEY, CDR2 SMNVEV (reference sequence). The CDR3 bases are TGTGCCAGCAGCCTGGGGGGACCGAACACTGAAGCTTTCTTT. Protein sequence: CASSLGGPNTEAFF.

V and J are TRBV30 and TRBJ2-7; perhaps TRBD2 as D (6 bases). Germline loops: CDR1 GTSNPN, CDR2 SVGIG (reference sequence). Deletions cut 7 bases from V and 2 bases from J, with 9 bases between. This CDR3 has 11 residues. CDR3 protein: CAFTSPYEQYF. DNA for the CDR3: TGTGCCTTCACTAGCCCCTACGAGCAGTACTTC.

V usage is TRBV10-3 and J usage is TRBJ2-1, with 8 positions matching TRBD1. J was trimmed by 6 bases and V by 10 bases; bases with no gene match: 14. The CDR3 consists of 15 residues. Germline V gene lookup returns CDR1 ENHRY and CDR2 SYGVKD. CDR3 nucleotides: TGTGCCACCCAAGACCGGGACAGGATTCTCAATGAGCAGTTCTTC. Its translation is CATQDRDRILNEQFF.

This chain connects TRBV6-5 to TRBJ2-7; 8 nucleotides line up with TRBD1. Germline loops: CDR1 MNHEY, CDR2 SVGAGI. This CDR3 spans 14 amino acids. After removal of 6 bases from V and 3 bases from J, the junction contained 7 bases not matched to a gene. The CDR3 sequence: CASRGRGRFYEQYF. CDR3 bases: TGTGCCAGCAGGGGCAGGGGGCGCTTCTACGAGCAGTACTTC.

This clone was counted between two and nine times. This chain connects TRBV9 to TRBJ1-1; 10 bases line up with TRBD1. Trimming removed 3 bases from V and 7 bases from J; junction bases left unmatched: 3. The V gene's germline CDR1 is SGDLS and CDR2 YYNGEE. This CDR3 region has 13 residues. The CDR3 DNA reads TGTGCCAGCAGCGGGGGACAGGGGAGTGAAGCTTTCTTT. It yields the protein CASSGGQGSEAFF. The full variable domain, rest sourced from reference TRBV9 and TRBJ1-1, is DSGVTQTPKHLITATGQRVTLRCSPRSGDLSVYWYQQSLDQGLQFLIQYYNGEERAKGNILERFSAQQFPDLHSELNLSSLELGDSALYFCASSGGQGSEAFFGQGTRLTVV.

The chain couples TRBV7-9 to TRBJ2-1; TRBD2 agrees at 14 bases. The CDR3 covers 17 residues. Germline lookup yields CDR1 SEHNR and CDR2 FQNEAQ (reference sequence). The V and J ends lost 4 bases and 4 bases, in that order; junction bases with no gene match: 6. CDR3 in amino acids: CASSSRLAGGPYNEQFF. In DNA, the CDR3 is TGTGCCAGCAGCTCCCGACTAGCGGGGGGGCCATACAATGAGCAGTTCTTC.

The chain is built from TRBV11-2 and TRBJ2-7, with a possible D match to TRBD2 (5 bases). The CDR3 has 15 residues. CDR1 is SGHAT and CDR2 is FQNNGV in the germline V gene. V was pared by 5 bases and J by 2 bases, with 16 bases between. Here the CDR3 reads CASSLARTAPYEQYF. The CDR3 DNA reads TGTGCCAGCAGCCTCGCCCGGACTGCTCCCTACGAGCAGTACTTC.

The chain uses TRBV7-6 and TRBJ1-1, with TRBD1 as a possible D gene (6 bases). Germline V lookup: CDR1 SGHVS, CDR2 FNYEAQ. V shed 11 bases and J shed 1 base, with 17 bases lying between them. The CDR3 sequence is 14 residues long. The CDR3 DNA reads as TGTGCCTCCCTAGGGGGTTCGGCGAACACTGAAGCTTTCTTT. It translates to CASLGGSANTEAFF. The full variable domain, its missing parts supplied by reference TRBV7-6 and TRBJ1-1, is GAGVSQSPRYKVTKRGQDVALRCDPISGHVSLYWYRQALGQGPEFLTYFNYEAQQDKSGLPNDRFSAERPEGSISTLTIQRTEQRDSAMYRCASLGGSANTEAFFGQGTRLTVV.

V gene TRBV6-6 combines with J gene TRBJ2-1; TRBD2 aligns across 10 bases. CDR1 and CDR2 (germline): MNHNY, SVGAGI (reference sequence). V shed 0 bases and J 4 bases; nucleotides not matched to a gene: 3. There are 16 residues in the CDR3. The CDR3 here is CASSYSRAGGYNEQFF. CDR3 nucleotide sequence: TGTGCCAGCAGTTACTCGAGAGCGGGGGGGTACAATGAGCAGTTCTTC.

This chain uses TRBV11-2 with TRBJ2-5, with D perhaps TRBD2 (5 bases). The V gene's germline CDR1 is SGHAT and CDR2 FQNNGV. The CDR3 is 16 residues long. V gave up 3 bases and J gave up 4 bases, with 18 bases separating them. The CDR3 loop is CASSLGSASHGETQYF. The CDR3 DNA is TGTGCCAGCAGCTTGGGTAGCGCTTCCCACGGAGAGACCCAGTACTTC.

The gene calls are TRBV19 and TRBJ1-2, with 10 positions matching TRBD1. Germline CDR1 reads LNHDA; CDR2 reads SQIVND (reference sequence). The CDR3 sequence is 14 residues long. Germline trimming cut 7 bases from V and 3 bases from J; bases unmatched to any gene: 5. The CDR3 coding sequence is TGTGCCAGTAAAGACAGGGGGCAGGACTATGGCTACACCTTC. This encodes CASKDRGQDYGYTF. Full variable domain (rest looked up from reference TRBV19 and TRBJ1-2): DGGITQSPKYLFRKEGQNVTLSCEQNLNHDAMYWYRQDPGQGLRLIYYSQIVNDFQKGDIAEGYSVSREKKESFPLTVTSAQKNPTAFYLCASKDRGQDYGYTFGSGTRLTVV.